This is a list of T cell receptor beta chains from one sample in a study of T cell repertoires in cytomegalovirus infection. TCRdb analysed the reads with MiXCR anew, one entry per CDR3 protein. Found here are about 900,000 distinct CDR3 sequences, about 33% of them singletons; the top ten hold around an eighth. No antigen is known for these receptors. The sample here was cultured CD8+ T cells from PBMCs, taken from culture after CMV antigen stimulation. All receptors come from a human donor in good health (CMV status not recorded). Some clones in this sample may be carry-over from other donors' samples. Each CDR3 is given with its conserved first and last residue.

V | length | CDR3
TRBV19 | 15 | CASSPGGDMNTEAFF
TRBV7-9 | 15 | CASSPPGTGNYEQYF
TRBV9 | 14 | CASSEGDRRNEQYF
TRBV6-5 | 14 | CASSSGGAGNEQFF
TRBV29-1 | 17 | CSGGSWAGGFAYNEQFF
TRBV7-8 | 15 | CASSLGRTGTHEQFF
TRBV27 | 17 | CASSPTGTGLSSYEQYF
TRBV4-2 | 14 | CASSQERGNQPQHF
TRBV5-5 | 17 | CASSLVPPGQIPDTQYF
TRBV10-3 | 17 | CAALSDYRTDSPYEQYF
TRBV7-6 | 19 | CASSLELAGGLAYTDTQYF
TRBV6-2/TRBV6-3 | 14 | CAISGGVSYNEQFF
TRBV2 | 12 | CAVNGINNEQFF